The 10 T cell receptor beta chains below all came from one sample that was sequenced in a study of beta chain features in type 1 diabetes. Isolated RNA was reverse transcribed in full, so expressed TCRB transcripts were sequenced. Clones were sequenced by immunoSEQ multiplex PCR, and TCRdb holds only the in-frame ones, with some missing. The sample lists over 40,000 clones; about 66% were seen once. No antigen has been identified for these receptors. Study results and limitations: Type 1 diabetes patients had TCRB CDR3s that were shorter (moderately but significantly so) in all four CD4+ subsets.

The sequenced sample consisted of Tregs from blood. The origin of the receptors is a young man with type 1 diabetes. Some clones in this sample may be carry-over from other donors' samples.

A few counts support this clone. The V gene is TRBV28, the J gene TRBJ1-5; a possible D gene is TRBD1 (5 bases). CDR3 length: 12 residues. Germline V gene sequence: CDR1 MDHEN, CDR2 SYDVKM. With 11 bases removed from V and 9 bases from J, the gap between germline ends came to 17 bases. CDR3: CAADRPGGPQHF. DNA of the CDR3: TGTGCCGCGGACCGACCGGGGGGGCCCCAGCATTTT. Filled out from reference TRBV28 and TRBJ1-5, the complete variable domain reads DVKVTQSSRYLVKRTGEKVFLECVQDMDHENMFWYRQDPGLGLRLIYFSYDVKMKEKGDIPEGYSVSREKKERFSLILESASTNQTSMYLCAADRPGGPQHFGDGTRLSIL.

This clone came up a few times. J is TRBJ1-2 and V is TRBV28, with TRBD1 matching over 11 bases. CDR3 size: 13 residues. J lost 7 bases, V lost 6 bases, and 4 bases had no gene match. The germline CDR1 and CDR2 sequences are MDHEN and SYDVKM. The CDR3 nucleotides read TGTGCCAGCAGGGGACAGGGGGTTGGTGGCTACACCTTC. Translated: CASRGQGVGGYTF.

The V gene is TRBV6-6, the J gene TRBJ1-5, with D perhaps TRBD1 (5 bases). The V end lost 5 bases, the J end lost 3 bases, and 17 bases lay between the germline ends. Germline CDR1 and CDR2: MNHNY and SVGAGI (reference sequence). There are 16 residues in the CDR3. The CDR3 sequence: CASSRQTARFNQPQHF. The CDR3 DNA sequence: TGTGCCAGCAGTCGCCAGACAGCGCGGTTCAATCAGCCCCAGCATTTT.

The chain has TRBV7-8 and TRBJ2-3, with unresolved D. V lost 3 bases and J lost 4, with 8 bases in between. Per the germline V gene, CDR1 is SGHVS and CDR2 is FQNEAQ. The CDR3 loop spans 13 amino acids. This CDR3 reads CASSFLTSDTQYF. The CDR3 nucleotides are TGTGCCAGCAGCTTCCTTACTTCAGATACGCAGTATTTT.

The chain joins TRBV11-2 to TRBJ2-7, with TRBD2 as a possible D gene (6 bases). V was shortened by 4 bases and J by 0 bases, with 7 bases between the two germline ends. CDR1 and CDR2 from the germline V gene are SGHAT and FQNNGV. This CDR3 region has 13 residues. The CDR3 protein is CASSSGSSYEQYF. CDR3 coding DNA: TGTGCCAGCAGCTCCGGGAGCTCCTACGAGCAGTACTTC.

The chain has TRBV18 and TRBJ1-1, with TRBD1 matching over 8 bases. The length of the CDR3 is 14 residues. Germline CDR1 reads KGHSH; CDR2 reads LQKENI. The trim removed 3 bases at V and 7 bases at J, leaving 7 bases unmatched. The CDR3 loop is CASSPTGQGGEAFF. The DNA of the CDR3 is TGTGCCAGCTCACCTACCGGACAGGGAGGTGAAGCTTTCTTT.

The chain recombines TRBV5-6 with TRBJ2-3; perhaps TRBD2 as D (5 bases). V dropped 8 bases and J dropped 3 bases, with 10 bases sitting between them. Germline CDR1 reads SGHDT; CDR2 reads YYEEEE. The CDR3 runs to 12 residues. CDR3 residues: CASRRRTDTQYF. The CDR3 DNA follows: TGTGCCAGTCGGAGGCGGACAGATACGCAGTATTTT.

The CDR3 region is CATSTRNSLTQHF. The CDR3 region has the DNA TGTGCCACCAGCACCAGAAACAGTTTGACCCAGCATTTT. The chain uses TRBV15 and TRBJ1-5; no clear D gene. The CDR3 loop spans 13 amino acids. V was pared by 4 bases and J by 11 bases, with 15 bases between. The V gene's germline CDR1 is LNHNV and CDR2 YYDKDF (reference sequence).

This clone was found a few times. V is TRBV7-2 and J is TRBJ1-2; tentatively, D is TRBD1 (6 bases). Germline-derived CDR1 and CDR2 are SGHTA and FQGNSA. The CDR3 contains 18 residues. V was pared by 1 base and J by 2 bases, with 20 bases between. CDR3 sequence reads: CASSLGLWGQGTNYGYTF. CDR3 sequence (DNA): TGTGCCAGCAGCTTAGGGCTTTGGGGGCAGGGCACAAACTATGGCTACACCTTC.

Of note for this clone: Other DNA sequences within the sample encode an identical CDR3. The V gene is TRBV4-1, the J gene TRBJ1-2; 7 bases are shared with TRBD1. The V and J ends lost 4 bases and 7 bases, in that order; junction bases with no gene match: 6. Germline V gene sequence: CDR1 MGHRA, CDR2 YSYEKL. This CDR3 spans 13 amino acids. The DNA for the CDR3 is TGCGCCAGCAGCCCCGCACACAGGGGTGGCTACACCTTC. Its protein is CASSPAHRGGYTF.